Below are 15 T cell receptor beta chains sequenced from a single sample in a study of shared clonotypes between healthy human individuals. Terminally differentiated effector memory CD45RA+ cells were excluded from the naive CD8 cells, which were CD45RO-negative and positively selected for CCR7. Only in-frame clones appear in the TCRdb table, and some are missing; sequencing was by immunoSEQ multiplex PCR. The sample has 750,000 to 1,000,000 clones, nearly 95% seen once. Specimen: naive CD8+ T cells sorted from blood. The receptors come from a man between 25 and 39 years old in good health.

Note on this clone: This same CDR3 is encoded by further DNA sequences in the sample. CDR3 residues: CASSTGQGSYNEQFF. The CDR3 DNA follows: TGTGCCAGCAGTACCGGACAGGGCTCCTACAATGAGCAGTTCTTC. This sequence joins TRBV7-9 and TRBJ2-1, with 8 bases aligning to TRBD1. The trim removed 6 bases at V and 0 bases at J, leaving 4 bases unmatched. Germline-derived CDR1 and CDR2 are SEHNR and FQNEAQ (reference sequence). The CDR3 covers 15 residues.

This clone was seen a single time. The rearrangement joins TRBV12-5 to TRBJ2-5; D may be TRBD1 or TRBD2 (5 bases each). CDR1 is LGHNT, CDR2 FRNRAP, per germline. The CDR3 has 13 residues. Trimming shortened V by 6 bases and J by 1 base, and 9 bases separated the two germline ends. The CDR3 nucleotides are TGTGCTAGTGGAGGGACCGTCCAAGAGACCCAGTACTTC. This codes for CASGGTVQETQYF.

The CDR3 sequence: CASSDNRQGQETQYF. The DNA for the CDR3 is TGTGCCAGCAGTGACAACCGACAGGGCCAAGAGACCCAGTACTTC. This chain joins TRBV6-1 and TRBJ2-5; 7 bases are a match to TRBD1. This CDR3 has 15 amino acids. After removal of 3 bases from V and 1 base from J, the junction contained 5 bases not matched to a gene. Looked up from germline, CDR1 is MNHNS and CDR2 is SASEGT.

The gene calls are TRBV14 and TRBJ2-7; TRBD2 aligns across 11 bases. This CDR3 contains 14 residues. The germline V gene encodes CDR1 SGHDN and CDR2 FVKESK. V lost 3 bases and J lost 6; bases outside the gene matches: 4. CDR3 nucleotides: TGTGCCAGCAGCCACACTAGCGGGAGAGGCGAGCAGTACTTC. This encodes CASSHTSGRGEQYF.

The rearrangement links TRBV15 to TRBJ2-7; D unresolved. CDR1 and CDR2 from the germline V gene are LNHNV and YYDKDF (reference sequence). The V end was cut by 1 base, the J end by 4 bases, with 8 bases between. The CDR3 is 13 amino acids. CDR3 DNA: TGTGCCACCAGCAGAGCAAGTGGGTACGAGCAGTACTTC. Amino acids: CATSRASGYEQYF.

The gene calls are TRBV28 and TRBJ1-2, with D uncertain. Germline V CDR1 and CDR2: MDHEN, SYDVKM. V dropped 6 bases and J dropped 3 bases, with 11 bases sitting between them. The CDR3 covers 13 residues. CDR3 nucleotides: TGTGCCAGCAGGCGAACCGCTGACTATGGCTACACCTTC. The encoded protein is CASRRTADYGYTF.

The V gene is TRBV9, the J gene TRBJ1-3; D unclear. V was cut by 0 bases and J by 0 bases, with 10 bases left in between. CDR1 SGDLS and CDR2 YYNGEE come from the germline V gene. The length of the CDR3 is 16 residues. The CDR3 protein is CASSVDNRFSGNTIYF. DNA of the CDR3: TGTGCCAGCAGCGTAGATAACAGATTCTCTGGAAACACCATATATTTT.

The chain uses TRBV4-1 and TRBJ1-5; tentatively, D is TRBD1 (5 bases). The CDR3 has 16 amino acids. Trimming left V 4 bases short and J 5 bases short, with 18 bases between. CDR1 MGHRA and CDR2 YSYEKL come from the germline V gene. In DNA form, the CDR3 reads TGCGCCAGCAGCCCACGGGACCTCCCCATAGATCAGCCCCAGCATTTT. Residues: CASSPRDLPIDQPQHF.

The genes are TRBV4-1 and TRBJ2-7; 8 positions agree with TRBD1. Germline loops: CDR1 MGHRA, CDR2 YSYEKL. Trimming removed 3 bases from V and 2 bases from J; junction bases left unmatched: 9. The CDR3 extends over 16 amino acids. The CDR3 protein is CASSHVGQGAAYEQYF. The DNA for the CDR3 is TGCGCCAGCAGCCATGTGGGCCAGGGGGCGGCCTACGAGCAGTACTTC.

This chain joins TRBV19 and TRBJ2-2, with TRBD2 matching 7 bases. Germline values: CDR1 LNHDA, CDR2 SQIVND (reference sequence). The length of the CDR3 is 17 residues. Germline trimming cut 4 bases from V and 0 bases from J; bases unmatched to any gene: 8. CDR3 protein: CASSSRDYGTNTGELFF. The CDR3 DNA follows: TGTGCCAGTAGTAGCCGGGACTATGGCACGAACACCGGGGAGCTGTTTTTT. The full variable domain, in which reference TRBV19 and TRBJ2-2 provide the parts outside the CDR3, is DGGITQSPKYLFRKEGQNVTLSCEQNLNHDAMYWYRQDPGQGLRLIYYSQIVNDFQKGDIAEGYSVSREKKESFPLTVTSAQKNPTAFYLCASSSRDYGTNTGELFFGEGSRLTVL.

The gene calls are TRBV7-9 and TRBJ2-2; 10 nucleotides align to TRBD1. This CDR3 comprises 16 residues. Germline lookup yields CDR1 SEHNR and CDR2 FQNEAQ (reference sequence). The junction had 8 bases not matched to a gene; V was cut back by 4 bases and J by 6 bases. The CDR3 sequence: CASSSRDRGLAGELFF. The CDR3 coding sequence is TGTGCCAGCAGCTCCCGGGACAGGGGCCTTGCCGGGGAGCTGTTTTTT.

The chain recombines TRBV4-1 with TRBJ2-3; the D gene is possibly TRBD2 (5 bases). CDR3 size: 14 residues. Germline assignment: CDR1 MGHRA and CDR2 YSYEKL. The ends were cut back, 3 bases at V and 3 bases at J, with 10 bases in the middle. The CDR3 DNA sequence: TGCGCCAGCAGCCAGGCCGCGGGTACAGATACGCAGTATTTT. Amino acids: CASSQAAGTDTQYF.

The chain employs TRBV6-6 and TRBJ2-3, with D hard to call. The V gene lost 8 bases and the J gene lost 2 bases, with 11 bases spanning the gap. Per the germline V gene, CDR1 is MNHNY and CDR2 is SVGAGI (reference sequence). The CDR3 totals 13 residues. This CDR3 is CASLSVNTDTQYF. CDR3 sequence (DNA): TGTGCCAGCCTATCAGTGAACACAGATACGCAGTATTTT.

The table lists this clone with a few counts. V is TRBV7-6 and J is TRBJ2-7, with D perhaps matching TRBD1 (6 bases). The CDR3 runs to 13 residues. In germline, CDR1 is SGHVS, CDR2 FNYEAQ. V was pared by 5 bases and J by 4 bases, with 12 bases between. The CDR3 loop is CASSLNRAYEQYF. The CDR3 region has the DNA TGTGCCAGCAGCCTCAACAGGGCGTACGAGCAGTACTTC.

The rearrangement uses TRBV11-2 and TRBJ2-7; 10 bases match TRBD2. The junction had 8 bases not matched to a gene; V was cut back by 2 bases and J by 4 bases. From germline, CDR1 is SGHAT and CDR2 FQNNGV. CDR3 length equals 16 residues. The CDR3 DNA reads as TGTGCCAGCAGCTTATCCCCTAGCGGGAGAAGGTACGAGCAGTACTTC. This encodes CASSLSPSGRRYEQYF.